The following is a TCR beta chain sequence with its context. Its antigen target is currently unknown. Within one base of it there is no much larger clone, and no base qualities were kept. This sample is drawn from a study of cytomegalovirus exposure and HLA in healthy donors (dated by TCRdb to the late 2010s). Background for the entire study: According to an earlier analysis of a few hundred of the donors, about 180 million T cells yielded some 120 million unique TCR beta sequences and about 300 Gb of sequence data. An early release that covered around 590 HLA-typed donors contained approximately 300 gigabases of sequencing data and about 84 million unique TCR sequences. Of the approximately 400 genotyped donors, approximately 80% were placed in the genetic ancestry cluster associated with self-reported Caucasian donors. The study was designed to test whether signatures of past pathogen exposure could be identified by cataloging public T cell receptors. The study used immunosequencing to profile the T cell repertoires of 666 subjects and linked those repertoires to cytomegalovirus serostatus. In addition to the first cohort of 666 subjects, a separate validation cohort of 120 different subjects was used. High-throughput TCR immunosequencing, statistical association of individual TCRs with disease status, and machine learning were combined to predict cytomegalovirus infection status. In a later analysis, previously published TCR beta repertoires from several hundred donors were re-analyzed and high-resolution HLA genotyping was added so that TCR occurrence patterns could be studied. In the later analysis, no new phenotypic data were used to find candidate immune exposures; instead, reliance was placed on TCR beta sequences and their occurrence across donors. To decide whether each TCR beta V gene segment behaved as functional or pseudogenic, an earlier analysis of some 600 of the donors relied on high-throughput TCR beta sequencing. Donor age, sex, ethnicity and CMV serostatus were compiled together with the repertoire data. In a later genetic analysis, genome-wide SNP genotypes for about 55% of the roughly 700 donors were used, and that subset was treated as a discovery cohort. All discovery cohort repertoires had been generated on a single sequencing platform. Both class I and class II loci were covered by HLA typing, at four-digit resolution. Typing coverage varied by locus: about 629-640 donors for A, B, C, DRB1 and DQB1; 500 to 550 for DQA1; nearly 610 for DPA1; 450 to 480 for DPB1. Roughly 5 DR-DQ haplotypes were handled as single units for association and clustering because linkage in the cohort was strong. Across about 370 genotyped donors of the cohort, an average of about 240,000 unique TCR beta nucleotide sequences per donor were sequenced, and roughly 18% of those sequences were non-productive. The full study reports these points: Some 15 rarely observed V segments, including chromosome 9 orphons, were excluded from the earlier analysis of a few hundred of the donors because counts were too low. Linkage disequilibrium might explain the correlated functional status among segregating V segments, but an unknown experimental factor could not be excluded. The classifier was reported to diagnose cytomegalovirus status with high specificity and sensitivity in both the original cohort and the validation cohort. In an earlier analysis of 587 of the donors, most TCR beta V segments were observed in productive rearrangements about 87% or about 30% of the time, broadly matching IMGT annotations. A further reported finding was that TCR beta sequences accurately predicted the HLA-A and HLA-B alleles for most subjects in the first cohort. Most TCR sequences were observed very rarely across donors, whereas some public TCRs were present in many individuals. Several of the top co-occurrence clusters appeared to be linked to parvovirus B19, influenza, CMV and Epstein-Barr virus, according to a later analysis. In a later analysis, most CMV-associated TCR beta chains were found to appear HLA-restricted, with HLA associations seemingly driven largely by CMV exposure. A later analysis found that TCR association rates varied across HLA loci, with DRB1 alleles showing the most associated TCRs and HLA-C alleles the fewest. The study gave a list of some 150 TCR beta chains associated with cytomegalovirus. At a false discovery rate of 0.05, a later analysis linked some 17,000 TCR beta sequences to specific HLA alleles. A cluster of highly shared sequence variants was judged likely to be a technical artifact of the sequencing pipeline. Sequencing depth was assumed to be roughly uniform across donors in the presence/absence analyses, though that assumption may not hold. A later genetic analysis reported fewer N-insertions in productive TCRs among donors in an Asian-associated ancestry cluster than the roughly 690-donor mean. In this cohort, only TCR beta chains were sequenced, and detectable features were limited by the absence of alpha or paired-chain data. Strong co-occurrence of HLA alleles, especially DR and DQ, made assigning TCR associations to individual alleles difficult. A later analysis found that HLA-associated TCR beta chains were more clonally expanded and had lower generation probabilities than equally common non-associated chains. According to the authors, the approach could potentially be generalized to other disease states and immunological phenotypes. Because the 87-base-pair reads could not distinguish some IMGT-functional V segments, including TRBV6-2 and TRBV6-3, those segments were excluded. Immune exposure information for the cohort was limited to CMV serostatus. In vitro tests confirmed that a few of the cytomegalovirus-associated TCR beta chains recognize cytomegalovirus antigens. Because some donors lacked HLA typing at each locus, the association tests relied only on the typed subset. V-gene and J-gene trimming of TCR beta chains was associated with a missense DCLRE1C variant in a later genetic analysis, and the association was replicated in an independent cohort.

Library preparation employed the immunoSEQ multiplex PCR assay. The multiplex PCR relied on a mix of 60 forward primers for TCR Vbeta segments and 13 reverse primers for TCR Jbeta segments. A multiplex PCR assay on genomic DNA amplified the CDR3 region of rearranged TCR beta genes. On the Illumina HiSeq System, the amplified TCR beta libraries were sequenced as 87-base-pair reads. In the authors' own workflow: A later analysis tallied about 77 million unique TCR beta chains across the 550 to 850 repertoires, and around 9.9 million of those chains were shared by two or more donors. To remove PCR and sequencing errors, raw reads were error-corrected and collapsed into unique sequences using a nearest-neighbor algorithm that merged closely related sequences. Alignment of CDR3 sequences to IMGT reference sequences was used to assign V, D and J gene segments. For a sequence to be retained, a match of at least six nucleotides to both a V gene segment and a J gene segment was required. A rearrangement was called productive if the CDR3 had no stop codons and remained in frame with V and J, and every other rearrangement was called non-productive. CDR3 was defined by IMGT convention, running from the second conserved V-encoded cysteine to the conserved J-encoded phenylalanine. Sequences without an unambiguous match to a single V gene segment were excluded from the earlier analysis of several hundred of the donors. In an earlier analysis of some 590 of the donors, a V segment was called functional when productive rearrangements were above 56.7%, and segregating when the standard deviation between donors exceeded 5%. A statistical classification framework was built for diagnosing cytomegalovirus status from the catalog of TCR beta chain sequences. V and J gene assignment, in a later analysis, came from comparing TCR nucleotide sequences with IMGT/GENE-DB human TR gene sequences. The TCRdist pipeline was used in a later analysis to assign CDR3 sequences and most-parsimonious VDJ recombination scenarios. In a later analysis, each TCR beta chain was defined by its CDR3 amino acid sequence together with its V-gene family, and reads without a unique V-gene family were excluded. A later analysis removed 550 to 650 highly shared, low-generation-probability nucleotide sequences to deal with suspected cross-contamination and a sequencing artifact. In a later analysis, a clonal expansion index for each public chain was calculated from normalized within-repertoire ranks of inferred template counts. In a later analysis, generation probabilities were computed with a VDJ recombination model fitted to out-of-frame rearrangements, and the resulting probabilities were checked against IGoR. Hypergeometric tests were used in a later analysis to score TCR-TCR, TCR-HLA and TCR-CMV co-occurrence, with a repertoire-size bias correction applied to the TCR pairs. In a later analysis, false discovery rates were estimated by permuting HLA or CMV assignments 20 times. A later analysis grouped co-occurring TCRs with DBSCAN, adding TCRdist sequence similarity when clustering within HLA-allele-positive subsets. For co-occurrence clustering, repertoires with fewer than 30,000 or more than 120,000 public chains were excluded, along with several repertoires with anomalous nucleotide sharing. As stored in TCRdb, this immuneACCESS dataset retains in-frame rearrangements with V and J assigned. A fraction of the clones does not appear; measured against another copy, unresolved V genes explain less than half of the discrepancy, and the remainder lacks a known reason. The DNA was the basis for D and trimming; V, J and clone size are from that table. Recorded for this sample are some 200,000 clones; roughly four fifths of them occurred a single time. The top ten clonotypes cover roughly 0.1% of the sample.

The CDR3, from cysteine to phenylalanine, totals 16 residues. The only DNA kept is the CDR3, 48 bases in frame from the first base. Taken from the germline V gene, the CDR1 and CDR2 loops are SGHTA and FQGNSA. Compared with germline, V lacks 0 bases and J lacks 4 bases; bases without a gene match: 6. The cohort consisted of 600 to 700 healthy bone marrow donors. At the time of sampling, every cohort member was nominally healthy, though immune exposures that went unrecorded were likely present. The donor tested CMV seronegative, placing the donor among the 350 or so seronegative members of the cohort. A peripheral blood sample was collected from each donor, and TCR beta sequencing was performed on peripheral blood mononuclear cells. Genomic DNA extraction from the blood cell samples was performed with the Qiagen DNeasy Blood Extraction Kit.

The TCR sequence derives from a boy aged 2-9 years in good health and CMV-seronegative. The source material was PBMCs. Recombination connected TRBV7-2 to TRBJ2-3, with TRBD2 identical over 8 junction bases. CDR3 reads: CASSLAWTSLADTQYF. The DNA reads TGTGCCAGCAGCTTAGCCTGGACTAGCTTGGCAGATACGCAGTATTTT. Beyond the CDR3, the reference TRBV7-2 and TRBJ2-3 genes provide the residues; the full variable domain reads: GAGVSQSPSNKVTEKGKDVELRCDPISGHTALYWYRQSLGQGLEFLIYFQGNSAPDKSGLPSDRFSAERTGGSVSTLTIQRTQQEDSAVYLCASSLAWTSLADTQYFGPGTRLTVL.